This paragraph reports one T cell receptor (beta chain). What it binds is unknown. The repertoire was sequenced with immunoSEQ multiplex PCR; TCRdb's copy has only in-frame clones and lacks some. The top ten clones hold roughly 8% of a sample with roughly 12,000 clones, roughly 85% of them seen once. The sample comes from a study of tumor-infiltrating lymphocytes in localized non-small cell lung cancer. Overall study: Each patient gave resected tumor and non-adjacent uninvolved lung tissue.

Study-level results: TCRbeta sequencing showed higher T cell infiltration in tumors than uninvolved lung. TCR sequencing covered a subset of patients with enough tissue.

This CDR3 has 18 amino acids. The junction had 11 bases not matched to a gene; V was cut back by 0 bases and J by 4 bases. CDR1 is SGHVS, CDR2 FQNEAQ, per germline. This sequence originates from a human donor with non-small cell lung cancer. Material for sequencing was uninvolved lung tissue not adjacent to the tumor. This chain links TRBV7-8 with TRBJ2-2; 7 bases are shared with TRBD1. The chain's CDR3 is CASSLAVGRGGPTGELFF. The CDR3 DNA reads TGTGCCAGCAGCTTAGCGGTAGGACGAGGGGGCCCCACCGGGGAGCTGTTTTTT.